The clone carrying this T cell receptor (beta chain) has a single count. As yet, its antigen is unknown. The data originate from a study of response to subunit inactivated influenza vaccine. Notes on the study in general: With each seasonal influenza vaccination, the authors suggested, few new T cells are recruited.

The CDR3 has 15 residues. Germline V CDR1 and CDR2: SNHLY, FYNNEI. The junction had 14 bases not matched to a gene; V was cut back by 7 bases and J by 8 bases. Each CDR3 protein gets one entry after TCRdb re-called the RT-PCR reads with MiXCR. This sample yields 290,000 or so distinct CDR3 sequences, of which roughly 20% are seen a single time; about a tenth belongs to the top ten. This receptor was identified in a man in his fifties or sixties who received an inactivated influenza vaccine. Sequencing used PBMCs from blood, obtained less than 22 months after vaccination. J is TRBJ2-3 and V is TRBV2; 8 nucleotides match TRBD1. In DNA, the CDR3 is TGTGCCAGCAAGGCGTCACAGGGGGGAAGGCCTACGCAGTATTTT. Residues: CASKASQGGRPTQYF.